The next 21 T cell receptor beta chains were all read from a single sample in a study of TIL therapy for anti-PD-1-resistant metastatic lung cancer. The immunoSEQ assay was v3. Assay used: immunoSEQ multiplex PCR; TCRdb lists only in-frame clones, some missing. The sample holds tens of thousands of clones, 70% to 85% seen once. The time point here: pre-treatment sample, taken before nivolumab and TIL therapy. The sample was blood, taken at baseline. The receptors were sampled from a woman between 25 and 80 years old with non-small cell lung cancer.

The rearrangement joins TRBV19 to TRBJ2-1, with D possibly TRBD1 on 5 matching bases. This CDR3 has 14 amino acids. Between the trimmed V and J ends, which lost 1 base and 8 bases, there was a span of 12 bases. Germline-derived CDR1 and CDR2 are LNHDA and SQIVND (reference sequence). CDR3 in amino acids: CASSIGGHLDEQFF. The CDR3 nucleotides are TGTGCCAGTAGTATAGGGGGCCATCTAGATGAGCAGTTCTTC.

This chain joins TRBV11-2 and TRBJ2-5; 7 nucleotides line up with TRBD2. The CDR3 is 15 residues long. In germline, CDR1 is SGHAT, CDR2 FQNNGV. J was trimmed by 5 bases and V by 8 bases; bases with no gene match: 14. CDR3: CASRRPGGGRETQYF. The CDR3 DNA sequence: TGTGCCAGCCGTCGCCCGGGCGGGGGTCGGGAGACCCAGTACTTC.

The chain links TRBV4-2 to TRBJ2-3, with a possible D match to TRBD2 (5 bases). The length of the CDR3 is 15 residues. The germline gives CDR1 LGHNA, CDR2 YNFKEQ. V was cut by 4 bases and J by 0 bases, with 11 bases left in between. CDR3: CASSPLGSSTDTQYF. For the CDR3, the DNA is TGTGCCAGCAGCCCACTAGGGTCTAGCACAGATACGCAGTATTTT.

This rearrangement joins TRBV21-1 to TRBJ1-1. TRBV21-1 is a recognized pseudogene. This CDR3 has 15 amino acids. The CDR3 spells CASSKNRGLTYGSFF. In DNA, the CDR3 is TGTGCCAGCAGCAAAAATCGGGGACTTACTTACGGGTCTTTCTTT.

This clone was counted between two and nine times. This sample also contains other DNA sequences that code for the same CDR3. V usage is TRBV6-6 and J usage is TRBJ1-1; no firm D call. This CDR3 is built from 13 residues. Germline V gives CDR1 MNHNY, CDR2 SVGAGI (reference sequence). With 6 bases removed from V and 0 bases from J, the gap between germline ends came to 8 bases. The CDR3 nucleotides are TGTGCCAGCAGACCTACAGTGAACACTGAAGCTTTCTTT. Translated: CASRPTVNTEAFF.

This chain uses TRBV5-4 with TRBJ2-3, with D unresolved. V was trimmed by 3 bases and J by 3 bases, leaving 5 bases between them. CDR1 and CDR2 from the germline V gene are SGHNT and YYREEE (reference sequence). The CDR3 loop spans 12 amino acids. This CDR3 reads CASSSATDTQYF. CDR3 coding DNA: TGTGCCAGCAGCTCCGCTACAGATACGCAGTATTTT.

The rearrangement joins TRBV7-3 to TRBJ2-1, with D perhaps TRBD2 (6 bases). The germline CDR1 and CDR2 sequences are SGHTA and FQGTGA. The germline V and J ends were trimmed by 6 bases and 7 bases, with 19 bases remaining between them. The length of the CDR3 is 15 residues. The CDR3 coding sequence is TGTGCCAGCAGTTCCCGTGGGGGGACCACAAATGAGCAGTTCTTC. Encoded protein: CASSSRGGTTNEQFF.

The rearrangement uses TRBV6-5 and TRBJ1-6; 8 nucleotides line up with TRBD1. V lost 5 bases, J lost 7 bases, and 7 bases stayed unmatched. The CDR3 has 15 amino acids. In germline, CDR1 is MNHEY, CDR2 SVGAGI. In DNA, the CDR3 is TGTGCCAGCAGTGGAGGACAGGGAGGAAATTCACCCCTCCACTTT. This codes for CASSGGQGGNSPLHF.

The CDR3 sequence is CASSIGTGIANEQFF. The CDR3 DNA is TGTGCCAGCAGCATTGGGACAGGGATCGCCAATGAGCAGTTCTTC. The chain has TRBV5-8 and TRBJ2-1; 9 bases match TRBD1. The germline V gene encodes CDR1 SGHTS and CDR2 YDEGEE. V dropped 4 bases and J dropped 6; count of bases not matched to a gene: 8. The CDR3 covers 15 residues.

V and J are TRBV6-6 and TRBJ1-4, with 8 bases identical to TRBD1. The germline gives CDR1 MNHNY, CDR2 SVGAGI (reference sequence). The CDR3 covers 14 residues. Trimming removed 5 bases from V and 8 bases from J; junction bases left unmatched: 7. The DNA for the CDR3 is TGTGCCAGCAGTGACAGGGGTGGGAGCGAAAAACTGTTTTTT. The encoded protein is CASSDRGGSEKLFF.

This clone has just a few counts. This sample also contains other DNA sequences that code for the same CDR3. V gene TRBV27 combines with J gene TRBJ1-4; D gene unclear. This CDR3 region has 13 residues. Germline V gene lookup returns CDR1 MNHEY and CDR2 SMNVEV (reference sequence). Trimming shortened V by 3 bases and J by 3 bases, and 5 bases separated the two germline ends. This CDR3 is CASSFGANEKLFF. CDR3 coding DNA: TGTGCCAGCAGTTTTGGGGCTAATGAAAAACTGTTTTTT.

A word on this clone: One end of the junction varies from germline; a read error may be responsible. The genes are TRBV18 and TRBJ1-1; D unclear. The CDR3 is 15 residues long. Germline assignment: CDR1 KGHSH and CDR2 LQKENI. The CDR3 loop reads CASSPPAGSDTEAFF. Written as DNA, the CDR3 is TGTGCCAGCTCTCCACCAGCGGGATCCGACACTGAAGCTTTCTTT.

V and J are TRBV2 and TRBJ1-1; no clear D. Germline loops: CDR1 SNHLY, CDR2 FYNNEI. V lost 6 bases, J lost 5 bases, and 13 bases lay in between. The CDR3 covers 13 residues. This CDR3 reads CASSVDDPTEAFF. The DNA of the CDR3 is TGTGCCAGCAGCGTCGATGACCCAACTGAAGCTTTCTTT.

This clone was observed a few times. CDR3 DNA: TGTGCCATCAGGGGGGACTTACCGAGCTCCTACAATGAGCAGTTCTTC. Encoded protein: CAIRGDLPSSYNEQFF. The chain employs TRBV10-3 and TRBJ2-1; a weak D match, TRBD2 (6 bases). The CDR3 covers 16 residues. The ends were cut back, 6 bases at V and 0 bases at J, with 15 bases in the middle. Per the germline V gene, CDR1 is ENHRY and CDR2 is SYGVKD.

The chain employs TRBV27 and TRBJ2-1, with a weak D call TRBD2 (5 bases). The germline V gene has CDR1 MNHEY and CDR2 SMNVEV (reference sequence). V dropped 2 bases and J dropped 2 bases, with 13 bases sitting between them. The CDR3 runs to 16 residues. As DNA, the CDR3 is TGTGCCAGCAGTTTAGGGCCTAGCTGGACCTACAATGAGCAGTTCTTC. It translates to CASSLGPSWTYNEQFF.

The chain employs TRBV6-5 and TRBJ1-5; 8 nucleotides align to TRBD1. Per the germline V gene, CDR1 is MNHEY and CDR2 is SVGAGI. This CDR3 spans 14 amino acids. J gave up 4 bases and V 6 bases, and 5 bases lay outside the gene matches. CDR3 DNA sequence: TGTGCCAGCAGCCCATGGACAGGGAATCAGCCCCAGCATTTT. Its protein is CASSPWTGNQPQHF.

The chain combines TRBV11-2 with TRBJ2-7, with D possibly being TRBD2 (6 bases). The CDR3 is made up of 13 amino acids. CDR1 is SGHAT and CDR2 is FQNNGV in the germline V gene. Deletions cut 7 bases from V and 2 bases from J, with 12 bases between. This CDR3 is CASTPLAAYEQYF. In DNA form, the CDR3 reads TGTGCCAGCACCCCACTAGCAGCCTACGAGCAGTACTTC.

This chain links TRBV9 with TRBJ1-5; D is ambiguous. The CDR3 consists of 14 residues. The ends were cut back, 0 bases at V and 3 bases at J, with 7 bases in the middle. CDR1 is SGDLS, CDR2 YYNGEE, per germline. The DNA of the CDR3 is TGTGCCAGCAGCGTAGGGAGGGACAATCAGCCCCAGCATTTT. Translation: CASSVGRDNQPQHF. The full variable domain, with the rest looked up from reference TRBV9 and TRBJ1-5, is DSGVTQTPKHLITATGQRVTLRCSPRSGDLSVYWYQQSLDQGLQFLIQYYNGEERAKGNILERFSAQQFPDLHSELNLSSLELGDSALYFCASSVGRDNQPQHFGDGTRLSIL.

The chain links TRBV18 to TRBJ1-3; 8 bases are shared with TRBD1. This CDR3 has 16 residues. Trimming cost V 6 bases and J 3 bases; bases outside gene matches: 10. Germline V gene data show CDR1 as KGHSH and CDR2 as LQKENI. In nucleotides, the CDR3 is TGTGCCAGCTCGCAAACCACGGGACAGGTTGGAAACACCATATATTTT. Its protein product is CASSQTTGQVGNTIYF. The full variable domain, rest sourced from reference TRBV18 and TRBJ1-3, is NAGVMQNPRHLVRRRGQEARLRCSPMKGHSHVYWYRQLPEEGLKFMVYLQKENIIDESGMPKERFSAEFPKEGPSILRIQQVVRGDSAAYFCASSQTTGQVGNTIYFGEGSWLTVV.

This sequence joins TRBV18 and TRBJ2-7; possible D gene TRBD2, 6 bases. V was clipped by 0 bases and J by 6 bases, with 9 bases between them. Germline V gene sequence: CDR1 KGHSH, CDR2 LQKENI. CDR3 size: 13 residues. The CDR3 loop reads CASSPPGGAEQYF. For the CDR3, the DNA is TGTGCCAGCTCACCACCGGGGGGAGCCGAGCAGTACTTC.

The genes are TRBV4-2 and TRBJ2-7, with 11 bases matching TRBD1. V dropped 1 base and J dropped 6; count of bases not matched to a gene: 17. CDR1 and CDR2 (germline): LGHNA, YNFKEQ. This CDR3 is 19 amino acids long. This CDR3 is CASSQVGLGQGAGSREQYF. CDR3 bases: TGTGCCAGCAGCCAAGTAGGGTTAGGACAGGGGGCGGGTTCGCGCGAGCAGTACTTC.